This TCR beta chain was recovered during a study of blood T cell repertoires in COVID-19. There are 16 residues in the CDR3. Trimming left V 3 bases short and J 6 bases short, with 18 bases between. Germline values: CDR1 LNHDA, CDR2 SQIVND (reference sequence). Some clones are missing from TCRdb's copy, which holds only in-frame ones; the method was immunoSEQ multiplex PCR. In the table there are a few hundred thousand clones, roughly 80% of which are singletons. The J gene is TRBJ2-1, the V gene TRBV19; perhaps TRBD1 as D (6 bases). The sequenced sample consisted of peripheral blood. The receptor's source is an older person with COVID-19, enrolled during active disease. DNA for the CDR3: TGTGCCAGTAGTATCCAAATGGGCAGGGGCCCCAATGAGCAGTTCTTC. This codes for CASSIQMGRGPNEQFF.